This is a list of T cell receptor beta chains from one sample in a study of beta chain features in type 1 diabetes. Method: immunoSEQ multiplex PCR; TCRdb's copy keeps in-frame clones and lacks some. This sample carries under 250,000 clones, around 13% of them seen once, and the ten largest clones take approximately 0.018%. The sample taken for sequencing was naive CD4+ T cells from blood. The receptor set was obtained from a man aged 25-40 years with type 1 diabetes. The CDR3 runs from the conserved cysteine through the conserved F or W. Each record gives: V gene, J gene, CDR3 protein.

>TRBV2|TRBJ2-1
CASSLTGGPNEQFF
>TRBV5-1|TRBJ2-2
CASSPRQGSTGELFF
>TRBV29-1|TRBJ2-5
CSVDKQEETQYF
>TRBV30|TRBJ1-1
CAWSVRRGGAEAFF
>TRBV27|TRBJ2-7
CASSLAGTGFYEQYF
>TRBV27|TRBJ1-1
CASTQGDRLNTEAFF
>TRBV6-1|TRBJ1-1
CASQAGGNGNTEAFF
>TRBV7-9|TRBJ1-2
CASSSEDRAGGYTF
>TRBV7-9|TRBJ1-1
CASSLGAGGMGTEAFF
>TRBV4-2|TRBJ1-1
CASSPYGQSSRTEAFF
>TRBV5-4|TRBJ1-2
CASSLGRASYGYTF
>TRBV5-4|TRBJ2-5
CASRSWGQQETQYF
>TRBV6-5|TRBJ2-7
CASNKQGYEQYF
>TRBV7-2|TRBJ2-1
CASSLEGTRYNEQFF
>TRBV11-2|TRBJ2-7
CASSLVVGYYEQYF
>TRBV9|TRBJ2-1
CASSVAANSGEQFF
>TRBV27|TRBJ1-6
CASSLAAQWSPLHF
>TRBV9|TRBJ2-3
CASSVAGSAATDTQYF
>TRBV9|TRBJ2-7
CASSAGLYYEQYF
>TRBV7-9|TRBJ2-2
CASSLVGVAGELFF
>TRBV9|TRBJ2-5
CASSVGGPSGGQETQYF
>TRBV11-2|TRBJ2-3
CASSLYPGGSTDTQYF
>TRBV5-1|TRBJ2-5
CASSFGADETQYF
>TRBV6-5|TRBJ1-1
CASSSLGVEAFF
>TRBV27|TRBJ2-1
CASSAAGRSYNEQFF